The clone carrying this TCR beta chain was seen a few times. Its cognate antigen is unknown. V trimming: 5 bases; J trimming: 10 bases; junction bases outside the gene matches: 9. Germline loops: CDR1 SGHTA, CDR2 FQGTGA. This CDR3 comprises 16 residues. The sample originates from a study of shared clonotypes between healthy human individuals. General study results and limits: Sample collection involved blood only; tissue repertoires are likely different. Larger estimated richness was generally seen in naive subsets than in memory subsets. The study's rarefaction showed incomplete sorted-subset sequencing despite large depth.

The donors were all Caucasian adults (living in Nashville, Tennessee). Method: immunoSEQ multiplex PCR; TCRdb's copy keeps in-frame clones and lacks some. Here the sample spans about 730,000 clones, over 55% being singletons. The sequencing input was memory CD4+ T cells sorted from blood. Subset defined: CD45RA-negative fraction. V usage is TRBV7-3 and J usage is TRBJ2-1; TRBD2 matches at 15 bases. The clonotype originates from a woman in her twenties or thirties in good health. CDR3 region: CASSVGLAGGDYEQFF. The CDR3 bases are TGTGCCAGCAGCGTCGGACTAGCGGGAGGGGATTACGAGCAGTTCTTC.